Below are 22 T cell receptor beta chains sequenced from a single sample in a study of memory CD4+ T cells and cytomegalovirus serostatus. Clones were sequenced by immunoSEQ multiplex PCR, and TCRdb holds only the in-frame ones, with some missing. The repertoire holds 30,000 to 40,000 clones, around 79% seen once, with approximately 0.78% in the top ten. The sort gate was single viable CD3+CD4+CD8-CD45RO+ cells for memory CD4+ T cells. The source material was memory CD4+ T cells from blood. Every receptor here comes from an adult in good health and CMV-seronegative.

The rearrangement links TRBV7-2 to TRBJ1-2, with a possible D match to TRBD1 (6 bases). The V gene lost 5 bases and the J gene lost 6 bases, with 16 bases spanning the gap. Germline CDR1 and CDR2: SGHTA and FQGNSA. This CDR3 is built from 14 residues. The CDR3 protein is CASSRRGGLDGYTF. Here the CDR3 DNA reads TGTGCCAGCAGCCGAAGGGGGGGGCTAGATGGCTACACCTTC. Combining the CDR3 with reference TRBV7-2 and TRBJ1-2 gives the whole variable domain GAGVSQSPSNKVTEKGKDVELRCDPISGHTALYWYRQSLGQGLEFLIYFQGNSAPDKSGLPSDRFSAERTGGSVSTLTIQRTQQEDSAVYLCASSRRGGLDGYTFGSGTRLTVV.

The genes are TRBV7-2 and TRBJ2-1; D is undetermined. The germline V and J ends were trimmed by 1 base and 7 bases, with 8 bases remaining between them. CDR1 SGHTA and CDR2 FQGNSA come from the germline V gene. The CDR3 is made up of 13 amino acids. CDR3 DNA: TGTGCCAGCAGCTTAGGAGTCTGGAATGAGCAGTTCTTC. Its protein product is CASSLGVWNEQFF.

The chain couples TRBV15 to TRBJ1-4, with TRBD1 matching 8 bases. With 0 bases clipped from V and 8 bases from J, the junction kept 5 bases outside the gene matches. Germline loops: CDR1 LNHNV, CDR2 YYDKDF (reference sequence). The CDR3 is made up of 15 amino acids. Written as DNA, the CDR3 is TGTGCCACCAGCAGAGAGCGGACAGGGACGGAAAAACTGTTTTTT. Amino acid sequence: CATSRERTGTEKLFF.

The chain carries TRBV30 and TRBJ1-3, with no clear D. The CDR3 totals 12 residues. Germline CDR1 reads GTSNPN; CDR2 reads SVGIG (reference sequence). The V end was cut by 2 bases, the J end by 11 bases, with 13 bases between. Here the CDR3 reads CAWSFLTRAIYF. In DNA form, the CDR3 reads TGTGCCTGGAGTTTCCTTACGAGAGCCATATATTTT.

V usage is TRBV6-4 and J usage is TRBJ1-6; D remains ambiguous. The V gene's germline CDR1 is MRHNA and CDR2 SNTAGT. The V end lost 5 bases, the J end lost 4 bases, and 12 bases lay between the germline ends. The CDR3 is made up of 15 amino acids. CDR3 in DNA: TGTGCCAGCAGTTTATCGTCAGGTTATAATTCACCCCTCCACTTT. This gives the protein CASSLSSGYNSPLHF.

The rearrangement uses TRBV5-6 and TRBJ2-7, with TRBD2 matching 10 bases. Germline CDR1 SGHDT, CDR2 YYEEEE. With V trimmed by 4 bases and J by 5 bases, 6 bases remained unmatched. This CDR3 spans 14 amino acids. CDR3 sequence (DNA): TGTGCCAGCAGCCCGGGACTAGCGAGCGACGAGCAGTACTTC. Translation gives CASSPGLASDEQYF.

The CDR3 loop reads CASSQLGQGRETQYF. In nucleotides, the CDR3 is TGTGCCAGCAGCCAACTAGGACAGGGACGAGAGACCCAGTACTTC. The chain is built from TRBV14 and TRBJ2-5, with 8 positions matching TRBD1. The trim removed 2 bases at V and 4 bases at J, leaving 6 bases unmatched. The germline gives CDR1 SGHDN, CDR2 FVKESK. The CDR3 sequence is 15 residues long.

The rearrangement uses TRBV30 and TRBJ1-3; 7 bases match TRBD1. The V gene's germline CDR1 is GTSNPN and CDR2 SVGIG (reference sequence). This CDR3 is 13 amino acids long. V lost 2 bases and J lost 8; bases outside the gene matches: 6. The CDR3 nucleotides are TGTGCCTGGAGTCGACAGGGAGTGGACACCATATATTTT. Translated: CAWSRQGVDTIYF.

The chain links TRBV10-2 to TRBJ2-5; D tentatively reads TRBD1 or TRBD2 (6 bases each). V lost 6 bases and J 4 bases, leaving 9 bases between the germline ends. CDR3 size: 12 residues. CDR1 is WSHSY, CDR2 SAAADI, per germline. CDR3 protein: CASRWGAETQYF. DNA for the CDR3: TGCGCCAGCAGGTGGGGGGCAGAGACCCAGTACTTC.

The chain joins TRBV2 to TRBJ1-4, with D perhaps TRBD1 (5 bases). The CDR3 is 13 residues long. V lost 6 bases to trimming and J lost 8 bases, with 13 bases between them. Germline V gene sequence: CDR1 SNHLY, CDR2 FYNNEI. CDR3 in DNA: TGTGCCAGCAGCAGGGTTGGTTCGGAAAAACTGTTTTTT. Its translation: CASSRVGSEKLFF.

The chain has TRBV11-2 and TRBJ1-3; D gene uncertain. In germline, CDR1 is SGHAT, CDR2 FQNNGV. V was trimmed by 2 bases and J by 0 bases, leaving 11 bases between them. The CDR3 loop spans 16 amino acids. Written as DNA, the CDR3 is TGTGCCAGCAGCTTAATTGTGACGGGCTCTGGAAACACCATATATTTT. Residues: CASSLIVTGSGNTIYF.

The chain has TRBV29-1 and TRBJ1-2, with D tentatively TRBD1 (5 bases). Germline CDR1 reads SQVTM; CDR2 reads ANQGSEA. The V gene lost 7 bases and the J gene lost 7 bases, with 13 bases spanning the gap. CDR3 length: 11 residues. The chain's CDR3 is CSAEPRAGYTF. The CDR3 DNA reads as TGCAGCGCCGAACCCAGGGCTGGCTACACCTTC.

This chain connects TRBV11-2 to TRBJ2-2, with TRBD2 matching over 10 bases. The CDR3 length is 16 residues. Unmatched junction bases numbered 5, after V lost 5 bases and J lost 2 bases. The germline V gene has CDR1 SGHAT and CDR2 FQNNGV. CDR3 residues: CASSPRTSGNTGELFF. CDR3 bases: TGTGCCAGCAGCCCGCGGACTAGCGGAAACACCGGGGAGCTGTTTTTT. The full variable domain, completed using reference TRBV11-2 and TRBJ2-2, is EAGVAQSPRYKIIEKRQSVAFWCNPISGHATLYWYQQILGQGPKLLIQFQNNGVVDDSQLPKDRFSAERLKGVDSTLKIQPAKLEDSAVYLCASSPRTSGNTGELFFGEGSRLTVL.

This clone was seen a few times. The chain joins TRBV9 to TRBJ1-1, with a possible D match to TRBD1 (5 bases). Germline V gene lookup returns CDR1 SGDLS and CDR2 YYNGEE. V dropped 4 bases and J dropped 3 bases, with 16 bases sitting between them. The CDR3 has 15 residues. The CDR3 loop reads CASSPGQGWDTEAFF. The CDR3 DNA reads as TGTGCCAGCAGCCCCGGCCAGGGATGGGACACTGAAGCTTTCTTT.

The gene calls are TRBV6-6 and TRBJ1-1; D is perhaps TRBD1 (6 bases). Per germline, CDR1 MNHNY and CDR2 SVGAGI (reference sequence). V was pared by 6 bases and J by 1 base, with 18 bases between. CDR3 length: 16 residues. The CDR3 bases are TGTGCCAGCAGGACAGGCTACCCGGTCGGGAACACTGAAGCTTTCTTT. Translated: CASRTGYPVGNTEAFF.

The rearrangement links TRBV25-1 to TRBJ1-6; D gene unclear. Germline V lookup: CDR1 MGHDK, CDR2 SYGVNS. V was cut by 6 bases and J by 3 bases, with 9 bases left in between. The CDR3 spans 14 residues. The CDR3 DNA follows: TGTGCCAGCAGAGACGGACTCTATAATTCACCCCTCCACTTT. Its translation is CASRDGLYNSPLHF. The whole variable domain, filled in from reference TRBV25-1 and TRBJ1-6, reads EADIYQTPRYLVIGTGKKITLECSQTMGHDKMYWYQQDPGMELHLIHYSYGVNSTEKGDLSSESTVSRIRTEHFPLTLESARPSHTSQYLCASRDGLYNSPLHFGNGTRLTVT.

The chain has TRBV5-4 and TRBJ1-5; D is undetermined. CDR1 is SGHNT, CDR2 YYREEE, per germline (reference sequence). The CDR3 length is 13 residues. With 0 bases removed from V and 3 bases from J, the gap between germline ends came to 4 bases. The CDR3 DNA is TGTGCCAGCAGCTTGGAAGTCAATCAGCCCCAGCATTTT. Its translation: CASSLEVNQPQHF.

V usage is TRBV30 and J usage is TRBJ2-7, with 8 bases fitting TRBD2. This CDR3 contains 16 residues. With 0 bases clipped from V and 9 bases from J, the junction kept 16 bases outside the gene matches. CDR1 is GTSNPN and CDR2 is SVGIG in the germline V gene (reference sequence). The CDR3 loop reads CAWSVTGGGRTMGQYF. CDR3 DNA sequence: TGTGCCTGGAGTGTAACGGGAGGGGGTCGAACGATGGGGCAGTACTTC. The whole variable domain, filled in from reference TRBV30 and TRBJ2-7, reads SQTIHQWPATLVQPVGSPLSLECTVEGTSNPNLYWYRQAAGRGLQLLFYSVGIGQISSEVPQNLSASRPQDRQFILSSKKLLLSDSGFYLCAWSVTGGGRTMGQYFGPGTRLTVT.

This clone was picked up a small number of times. This chain uses TRBV7-6 with TRBJ1-1, with D possibly TRBD1 on 5 matching bases. The CDR3 runs to 13 residues. Germline V gene lookup returns CDR1 SGHVS and CDR2 FNYEAQ. With 4 bases removed from V and 1 base from J, the gap between germline ends came to 7 bases. Here the CDR3 reads CASSSTGNTEAFF. The CDR3 region has the DNA TGTGCCAGCAGCTCAACAGGGAACACTGAAGCTTTCTTT.

The chain joins TRBV5-4 to TRBJ1-4; D gene unclear. The germline CDR1 and CDR2 sequences are SGHNT and YYREEE (reference sequence). The CDR3 totals 15 residues. Between the trimmed V and J ends, which lost 1 base and 5 bases, there was a span of 12 bases. In DNA form, the CDR3 reads TGTGCCAGCAGCTTGTCCGATGCGTGGAATGAAAAACTGTTTTTT. Translated, it gives CASSLSDAWNEKLFF.

This sequence joins TRBV18 and TRBJ2-3; D might be TRBD1 (6 bases). Per the germline V gene, CDR1 is KGHSH and CDR2 is LQKENI. The length of the CDR3 is 14 residues. Between the trimmed V and J ends, which lost 3 bases and 2 bases, there was a span of 9 bases. The CDR3 reads CASSPGAPTDTQYF. In DNA form, the CDR3 reads TGTGCCAGCTCACCGGGGGCCCCCACAGATACGCAGTATTTT.

V usage is TRBV6-4 and J usage is TRBJ2-7, with TRBD1 matching 10 bases. In germline, CDR1 is MRHNA, CDR2 SNTAGT. The CDR3 length is 20 residues. After removal of 2 bases from V and 3 bases from J, the junction contained 19 bases not matched to a gene. CDR3 sequence reads: CASSDPPHDRGRSLNYEQYF. The CDR3, as DNA: TGTGCCAGCAGTGACCCCCCCCACGACAGGGGGCGTTCTCTAAACTACGAGCAGTACTTC.